The 6 T cell receptor beta chains reported below all come from one sample, sequenced in a study of synovial regulatory T cells in juvenile arthritis. The assay was immunoSEQ multiplex PCR, and TCRdb's table has in-frame clones only and misses some. The sample has around 8,000 clones. Source material: Treg cells from blood. Subset of the sample: remaining (HLA-DR-negative) circulating blood Treg cells. The receptors were sampled from a donor younger than 30 with juvenile idiopathic arthritis.

The chain uses TRBV28 and TRBJ1-1; no DNA is available, so the TRBD1 call from TCRdb remains unchecked. CDR3 length equals 14 residues. No DNA is given. Per the germline V gene, CDR1 is MDHEN and CDR2 is SYDVKM. CDR3 loop: CASSRQGWVTEAFF.

The chain uses TRBV10-1 and TRBJ2-3; the TCRdb D gene call, TRBD2, has no DNA to confirm it. The germline V gene has CDR1 WNHNN and CDR2 SYGVQD (reference sequence). This CDR3 is 14 amino acids long. No DNA has been recorded. The CDR3 loop reads CASSDSRGLRTQYF.

The genes are TRBV15 and TRBJ2-7; TCRdb gives TRBD2 as the D gene, but with no DNA this cannot be confirmed. The CDR3 consists of 12 residues. No DNA has been recorded. The V gene's germline CDR1 is LNHNV and CDR2 YYDKDF (reference sequence). The CDR3 protein is CATSRDTGEQYF.

Considering frequency, this clone is medium-sized (0.01 to 0.1%). The chain uses TRBV28 and TRBJ2-7; TCRdb indicates TRBD1, and absent DNA this call remains unverified. Germline CDR1 and CDR2: MDHEN and SYDVKM. The length of the CDR3 is 12 residues. The record lacks a DNA sequence. The CDR3 is CASGHLGYEQYF.

The V and J genes are TRBV28 and TRBJ2-7; TCRdb's D call of TRBD1 is untestable without DNA. The length of the CDR3 is 15 residues. Nucleotide data are not available. The germline gives CDR1 MDHEN, CDR2 SYDVKM. The CDR3 sequence: CASSLGAGGGYEQYF.

The CDR3 loop reads CASTPQGALNTEAFF. The chain is built from TRBV9 and TRBJ1-1; with no DNA, the TCRdb D assignment of TRBD1 cannot be verified. CDR1 is SGDLS and CDR2 is YYNGEE in the germline V gene. This CDR3 is 15 amino acids long. No DNA is listed.